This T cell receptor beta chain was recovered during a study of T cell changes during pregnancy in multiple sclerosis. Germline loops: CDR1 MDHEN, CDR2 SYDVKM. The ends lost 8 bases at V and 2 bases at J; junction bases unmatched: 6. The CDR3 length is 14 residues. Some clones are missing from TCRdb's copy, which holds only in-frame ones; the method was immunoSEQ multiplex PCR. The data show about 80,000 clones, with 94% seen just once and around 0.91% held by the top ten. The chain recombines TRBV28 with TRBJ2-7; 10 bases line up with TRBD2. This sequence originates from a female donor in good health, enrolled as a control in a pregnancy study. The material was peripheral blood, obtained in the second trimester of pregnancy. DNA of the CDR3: TGTGCCAGCGGGGGAGGACTAGCGGCCTACGAGCAGTACTTC. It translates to CASGGGLAAYEQYF.